Each of the 13 T cell receptor beta chains below was sequenced from the same sample in a study of neurological immune-mediated disorders. TCRdb analysed the 5' RACE reads with MiXCR anew, one entry per CDR3 protein. This repertoire shows more than 100,000 distinct CDR3 sequences, more than 10% found once; its top ten account for around 3.3%. Time point in this sample: longitudinal time-point 3. The sequenced material came from PBMCs. Every receptor here comes from a female donor with HTLV-1-associated myelopathy (HAM/TSP).

This clonotype was detected ten times or more. The genes are TRBV5-4 and TRBJ2-5; D call uncertain. V lost 2 bases, J lost 5 bases, and 16 bases lay in between. This CDR3 region has 15 residues. Germline values: CDR1 SGHNT, CDR2 YYREEE (reference sequence). The CDR3 DNA follows: TGTGCCAGCAGCTTCAGTGGATTCGCCGGGGAGACCCAGTACTTC. Protein product: CASSFSGFAGETQYF.

There are many counts of this clonotype. The chain employs TRBV5-1 and TRBJ2-7; a weak D match, TRBD1 (6 bases). CDR1 and CDR2 (germline): SGHRS, YFSETQ. V gave up 2 bases and J gave up 2 bases, with 17 bases separating them. The CDR3 totals 16 residues. CDR3 DNA: TGCGCCAGCAGCTTAGCCTTAGACAGGAACCCCTACGAGCAGTACTTC. It encodes CASSLALDRNPYEQYF.

The rearrangement joins TRBV9 to TRBJ2-2, with D perhaps TRBD1 (6 bases). Looked up from germline, CDR1 is SGDLS and CDR2 is YYNGEE. V gave up 4 bases and J gave up 7 bases, with 17 bases separating them. This CDR3 is built from 15 residues. The CDR3 protein is CASSTQGSGNGELFF. The CDR3 nucleotides read TGTGCCAGCAGCACACAGGGCTCTGGCAACGGGGAGCTGTTTTTT.

This clonotype was observed many times. The chain combines TRBV20-1 with TRBJ2-7; a weak D match, TRBD1 (6 bases). The CDR3 length is 12 residues. Germline assignment: CDR1 DFQATT and CDR2 SNEGSKA (reference sequence). CDR3 residues: CSATGTSYEQYF. CDR3 in DNA: TGCAGCGCAACAGGGACATCCTACGAGCAGTACTTC.

This clonotype was seen ten or more times. The CDR3 DNA follows: TGCGCCAGCAGCCTAAGACGCGCGAGCTCCTACAATGAGCAGTTCTTC. Protein product: CASSLRRASSYNEQFF. The chain employs TRBV5-1 and TRBJ2-1; D is uncertain. The germline V and J ends were trimmed by 4 bases and 0 bases, with 14 bases remaining between them. Germline assignment: CDR1 SGHRS and CDR2 YFSETQ. The CDR3 has 16 amino acids.

This clonotype was seen many times. V gene TRBV5-5 combines with J gene TRBJ2-7; TRBD2 aligns across 7 bases. The germline V gene encodes CDR1 SGHKS and CDR2 YYEKEE (reference sequence). The CDR3 has 15 residues. V dropped 6 bases and J dropped 0; count of bases not matched to a gene: 9. CDR3 nucleotide sequence: TGTGCCAGCACCCCCGCGGGGAGGGCCTCCTACGAGCAGTACTTC. Translated: CASTPAGRASYEQYF.

This clonotype has at least ten counts. A much larger clonotype is one base distant, so this may be a read error. The chain joins TRBV2 to TRBJ2-3; 9 bases agree with TRBD2. The length of the CDR3 is 15 residues. The germline V gene encodes CDR1 SNHLY and CDR2 FYNNEI. The chain's CDR3 is CVSSRLAGSTDTQYF. Written as DNA, the CDR3 is TGTGTCAGCAGTCGGCTAGCGGGGAGCACAGATACGCAGTATTTT.

The rearrangement joins TRBV4-1 to TRBJ2-2; unclear D gene. V lost 1 base and J 9 bases, leaving 12 bases between the germline ends. From germline, CDR1 is MGHRA and CDR2 YSYEKL. The CDR3 consists of 14 residues. This CDR3 is CASSQGDINWELFF. CDR3 coding DNA: TGCGCCAGCAGCCAAGGGGATATAAACTGGGAGCTGTTTTTT.

In this sample, this clonotype turned up many times. This sequence joins TRBV9 and TRBJ1-2, with D uncertain. The CDR3 sequence is 14 residues long. In germline, CDR1 is SGDLS, CDR2 YYNGEE. Trimming took 1 base from V and 3 from J, leaving 10 bases between them. CDR3 loop: CASSVSAVDYGYTF. DNA of the CDR3: TGTGCCAGCAGCGTATCTGCTGTAGACTATGGCTACACCTTC.

This sequence joins TRBV18 and TRBJ2-7, with TRBD1 identical over 11 bases. Germline-derived CDR1 and CDR2 are KGHSH and LQKENI. J was trimmed by 5 bases and V by 2 bases; bases with no gene match: 5. This CDR3 contains 15 residues. CDR3 in DNA: TGTGCCAGCTCACCATGGGGACAGGGGGTGGACGAGCAGTACTTC. Translated, it gives CASSPWGQGVDEQYF.

This clonotype came up many times. This sequence joins TRBV20-1 and TRBJ2-4; the D call may be TRBD1 or TRBD2 (5 bases each). Per the germline V gene, CDR1 is DFQATT and CDR2 is SNEGSKA (reference sequence). The CDR3 covers 14 residues. Trimming removed 5 bases from V and 0 bases from J, with 11 bases in between. CDR3 sequence reads: CSALGVLAKNIQYF. In DNA form, the CDR3 reads TGCAGTGCTTTGGGGGTACTAGCCAAAAACATTCAGTACTTC.

The CDR3 reads CSASNPNRGRGAYEQYF. DNA for the CDR3: TGCAGTGCTAGTAACCCAAACAGGGGGCGGGGGGCCTACGAGCAGTACTTC. The chain couples TRBV20-1 to TRBJ2-7; the D gene is possibly TRBD1 (9 bases). Trimming took 3 bases from V and 2 from J, leaving 23 bases between them. This CDR3 comprises 17 residues. The germline gives CDR1 DFQATT, CDR2 SNEGSKA (reference sequence).

As to this clonotype: Its ends do not fully match the called genes, so a read error is possible. The chain combines TRBV20-1 with TRBJ2-2; a weak D match, TRBD1 (6 bases). Germline lookup yields CDR1 DFQATT and CDR2 SNEGSKA (reference sequence). There are 16 residues in the CDR3. CDR3 region: CSATLPGAKNTGEMFF. The DNA of the CDR3 is TGCAGTGCAACATTACCAGGGGCTAAAAACACCGGGGAGATGTTTTTT.